Listed below are T cell receptor beta chains from one sample, sequenced in a study of T-cell reconstitution after alpha-beta-depleted transplantation in children. Via MiXCR, TCRdb re-called the PCR reads, giving one row per CDR3 protein. The sample includes approximately 800,000 distinct CDR3 sequences, around 15% of them seen just once. Sequences were derived from PBMCs, mostly from graft donor cells, sampled 360 days after TCRalphabeta/CD19-depleted stem cell transplant. The receptors were sampled from a male patient aged 5 to 17 who had a stem cell transplant for acute lymphoblastic leukemia, so the T cells may come from the graft donor. Both conserved end residues are trimmed from each CDR3.

TRBJ2-3,TRBV2,ASNGQGDMPTDTQY
TRBJ2-2,TRBV5-4,ASSPSLAGEYTGELF
TRBJ1-1,TRBV18,ASSPSWPGPGNTEAF
TRBJ2-5,TRBV20-1,SAITPSGGEKTQY
TRBJ2-7,TRBV12-3/TRBV12-4,ASNKDRGRNEQY
TRBJ2-1,TRBV27,ASSYGVSYNEQF
TRBJ2-1,TRBV11-2,ASSLDGVAGEYNEQF
TRBJ2-5,TRBV30,AWSDPRQATETQY
TRBJ2-4,TRBV25-1,ASNRAGRNIQY
TRBJ2-6,TRBV7-9,ASSPLEASGANVLT
TRBJ2-7,TRBV20-1,SARVAFYEQY
TRBJ1-5,TRBV28,ASSWGLGNQPQH
TRBJ1-4,TRBV5-1,ASSYGDRDEKLF
TRBJ2-5,TRBV27,ASSLYGGNQETQY
TRBJ2-7,TRBV20-1,SALTSGRDEQY
TRBJ2-5,TRBV27,AAGRLQETQY
TRBJ2-4,TRBV12-3/TRBV12-4,ASSPGTGLIQY
TRBJ1-5,TRBV6-1,ASRPSGKVNQPQH
TRBJ2-3,TRBV20-1,SARDPSFLPDTQY
TRBJ1-2,TRBV4-1,ASSSTGFRLGYT
TRBJ1-1,TRBV11-2,ASSLVRGPEAF
TRBJ2-3,TRBV7-9,ASRRQSYADSDTQY
TRBJ2-1,TRBV5-1,ASSLGRQTYNEQF
TRBJ1-1,TRBV7-3,ASTTGSSTEAF
TRBJ2-1,TRBV7-7,ASSLQLAGRNEQF
TRBJ2-1,TRBV5-1,ASSLGTSGRSLWNNEQF
TRBJ2-7,TRBV11-2,ASRRLQAGEQY
TRBJ2-3,TRBV11-2,ASSLDVLAGRTDTQY
TRBJ2-7,TRBV5-1,ASSLDAGSVAEQY
TRBJ2-1,TRBV6-1,ASSDGTGWYNEQF
TRBJ2-1,TRBV5-1,ASSVTSGNEQF
TRBJ2-7,TRBV29-1,SVETEGEQY
TRBJ2-7,TRBV5-1,ASSLEGGPFYEQY
TRBJ2-7,TRBV11-1,ASRARTGAYEQY
TRBJ2-3,TRBV4-1,ASSQGQGARDTQY
TRBJ2-7,TRBV25-1,ASSGGGTSGPLSYEQY
TRBJ1-5,TRBV12-3/TRBV12-4,ASSNRVPNQPQH
TRBJ2-7,TRBV4-1,ASSQAVVIYEQY
TRBJ2-7,TRBV11-1,ASSPLRTSGRPDSYEQY
TRBJ2-5,TRBV9,ASSVGKGRGTQY
TRBJ1-1,TRBV4-1,ASSQEGARRTGPAF
TRBJ2-5,TRBV24-1,ATSDPLDIEETQY